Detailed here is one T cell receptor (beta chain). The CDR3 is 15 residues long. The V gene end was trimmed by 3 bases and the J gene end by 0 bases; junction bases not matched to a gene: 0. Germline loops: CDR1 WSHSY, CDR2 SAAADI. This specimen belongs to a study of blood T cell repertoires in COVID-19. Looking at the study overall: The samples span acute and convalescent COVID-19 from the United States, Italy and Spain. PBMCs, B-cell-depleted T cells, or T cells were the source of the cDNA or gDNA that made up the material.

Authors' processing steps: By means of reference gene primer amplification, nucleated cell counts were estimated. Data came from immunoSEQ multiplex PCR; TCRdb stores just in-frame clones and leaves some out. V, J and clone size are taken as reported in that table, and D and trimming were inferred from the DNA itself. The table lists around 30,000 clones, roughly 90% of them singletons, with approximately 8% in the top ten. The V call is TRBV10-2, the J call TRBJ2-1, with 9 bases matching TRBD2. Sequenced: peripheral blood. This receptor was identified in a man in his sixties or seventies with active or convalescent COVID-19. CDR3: CASSDSGSSYNEQFF. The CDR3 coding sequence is TGCGCCAGCAGTGATAGCGGGAGCTCCTACAATGAGCAGTTCTTC.